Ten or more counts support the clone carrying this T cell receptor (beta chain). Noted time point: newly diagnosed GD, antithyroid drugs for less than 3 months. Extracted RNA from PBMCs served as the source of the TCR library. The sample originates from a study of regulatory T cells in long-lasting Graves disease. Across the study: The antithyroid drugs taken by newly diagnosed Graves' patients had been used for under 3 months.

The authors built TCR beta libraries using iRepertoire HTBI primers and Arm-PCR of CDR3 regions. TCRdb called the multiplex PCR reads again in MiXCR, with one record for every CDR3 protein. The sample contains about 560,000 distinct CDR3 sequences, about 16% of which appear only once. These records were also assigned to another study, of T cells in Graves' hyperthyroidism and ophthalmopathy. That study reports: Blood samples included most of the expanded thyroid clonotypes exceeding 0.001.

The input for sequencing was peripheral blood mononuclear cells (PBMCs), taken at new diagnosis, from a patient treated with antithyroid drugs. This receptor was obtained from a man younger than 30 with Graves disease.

Written as DNA, the CDR3 is TGTGCCAGCAGCTTTTCGAAGCACTACGAGCAGTACTTC. Translated, it gives CASSFSKHYEQYF. V usage is TRBV11-1 and J usage is TRBJ2-7; D gene uncertain. The CDR3 runs 13 residues. Germline V gene data show CDR1 as SGHAT and CDR2 as FQDESV (reference sequence). Trimming took 3 bases from V and 3 from J, leaving 9 bases between them.